A selection of T cell receptor beta chains follows, all from one sample in a study of OX40 agonist ivuxolimab in advanced cancers. TCRdb keeps only in-frame clones here, not all; method: immunoSEQ multiplex PCR. The sample shows 60,000 or so clones, approximately 88% of them seen only once. The sample consisted of CD4+ or CD8+ T cells sorted from blood, taken in a trial of the OX40 agonist ivuxolimab. The receptors were sampled from an adult with an advanced solid tumor such as melanoma, head and neck, liver or kidney cancer. Each CDR3 is given with its conserved first and last residue. D genes are given only for firm matches. Size is stated for part of the rows, as once, few or many counts, or as a class when the clone is expanded.

TRBV5-1	TRBD1	TRBJ1-1	NA	TGCGCCAGCAGCTACACCAACAGGGGAGGAACTGAAGCTTTCTTT	CASSYTNRGGTEAFF
TRBV10-3	NA	TRBJ1-3	NA	TGTGCCATCAGTGATTCGAGGGGGTCTGGAAACACCATATATTTT	CAISDSRGSGNTIYF
TRBV6-5	TRBD1	TRBJ2-7	few	TGTGCCAGCAGTCAGGGGGCGCGCGAGCAGTACTTC	CASSQGAREQYF
TRBV5-4	NA	TRBJ2-2	NA	TGTGCCAGCAGCTTGGACTACAACTCCGGGGAGCTGTTTTTT	CASSLDYNSGELFF
TRBV18	TRBD1	TRBJ1-6	NA	TGTGCCAGCTCATACACGGACAGGGAGGATTCACCCCTCCACTTT	CASSYTDREDSPLHF
TRBV7-6	NA	TRBJ1-1	NA	TGTGCCAGCGGACCGAGGGCTCAGAACACTGAAGCTTTCTTT	CASGPRAQNTEAFF
TRBV15	NA	TRBJ2-3	NA	TGTGCCACCAGCAGAGATGGGCGGTCTAGCACAGATACGCAGTATTTT	CATSRDGRSSTDTQYF
TRBV16	TRBD1	TRBJ1-5	few	TGTGCCAGCAGCCAATCCGGGACAGGGAATCAGCCCCAGCATTTT	CASSQSGTGNQPQHF
TRBV19	NA	TRBJ1-1	NA	TGTGCCAGTAGTGCGGTCAGGGGTACTGAAGCTTTCTTT	CASSAVRGTEAFF
TRBV10-3	TRBD1	TRBJ2-3	NA	TGTGCCATCACGGGACAGGGGACAGATACGCAGTATTTT	CAITGQGTDTQYF
TRBV7-7	TRBD1	TRBJ1-1	NA	TGTGCTAGCAGAACCGGGACAGGGGGGCGACGGCAGGACACTGAAGCTTTCTTT	CASRTGTGGRRQDTEAFF
TRBV7-2	TRBD2	TRBJ2-1	NA	TGTGCCAGCAGCCGGCGCGGGGGGCTCTCCTACAATGAGCAGTTCTTC	CASSRRGGLSYNEQFF
TRBV19	NA	TRBJ2-4	NA	TGTGCCAGTACCCCGGAGGGGGCGGCCAAAAACATTCAGTACTTC	CASTPEGAAKNIQYF
TRBV5-5	TRBD2	TRBJ2-3	NA	TGTGCCAGCAGCCCCGGACTAGCGATTTTAGATACGCAGTATTTT	CASSPGLAILDTQYF
TRBV5-1	NA	TRBJ2-3	once	TGCGCCAGCAGCTTGGGAGGAGATACGCAGTATTTT	CASSLGGDTQYF
TRBV5-1	NA	TRBJ2-7	NA	TGCGCCAGCAAACTGGAACCAATAACCTACGAGCAGTACTTC	CASKLEPITYEQYF
TRBV28	NA	TRBJ2-1	NA	TGTGCCAGCAGTTTCAGGGAGCAGTTCTTC	CASSFREQFF
TRBV19	TRBD1	TRBJ1-5	NA	TGTGCCAGTAGCGGACAGGCCTATAGCAATCAGCCCCAGCATTTT	CASSGQAYSNQPQHF
TRBV7-9	TRBD1	TRBJ2-5	NA	TGTGCCAGCAGCTTAGGTGTCGGCCAGGGGGCTGAGACCCAGTACTTC	CASSLGVGQGAETQYF
TRBV6-5	NA	TRBJ1-2	NA	TGTGCCAGCAGTTACAGGGGAGGTGGCTACACCTTC	CASSYRGGGYTF
TRBV6-6	NA	TRBJ2-7	NA	TGTGCCAGCAGCCGGGACCCAGGCTACGAGCAGTACTTC	CASSRDPGYEQYF
TRBV6-1	NA	TRBJ1-2	NA	TGTGCCAGCAGTGAGGGACCTTACTATGGCTACACCTTC	CASSEGPYYGYTF